This is a list of T cell receptor beta chains from one sample in a study of pediatric ulcerative colitis. The protocol was immunoSEQ multiplex PCR, while the TCRdb copy is restricted to in-frame clones and leaves out a portion. The sample includes 15,000 to 20,000 clones, approximately 69% seen only once; the top ten take around 3.5%. What was sequenced was gut tissue. Receptors originate from a girl aged 5-17 years with moderate ulcerative colitis. The CDR3 runs from the conserved cysteine through the conserved F or W.

>TRBV28|TRBJ2-2
CASSRGGNTGELFF
>TRBV11-2|TRBJ1-1
CASSQTGGRNTEAFF
>TRBV12-5|TRBJ1-2
CASGTGASVRGYTF
>TRBV5-1|TRBJ2-7
CASSSTGLATYEQYF
>TRBV28|TRBJ1-1
CASTYRGTEAFF
>TRBV7-9|TRBJ2-5
CASSLAQGRQETQYF
>TRBV2|TRBJ2-3
CASSEPGVSTDTQYF
>TRBV5-1|TRBJ2-3
CASSLGPADTQYF
>TRBV5-1|TRBJ1-1
CASSLEARGTEAFF
>TRBV28|TRBJ2-7
CAIQSGLVYEQYF
>TRBV7-6|TRBJ1-6
CASSLAETNPNSPLHF
>TRBV4-1|TRBJ1-2
CASSQDRVGAYGYTF
>TRBV11-2|TRBJ2-1
CASAAGAPSYNEQFF
>TRBV2|TRBJ1-5
CASSEVGQRFGRPQHF
>TRBV5-1|TRBJ1-1
CASSSQGVNTEAFF
>TRBV28|TRBJ1-1
CASSSTGGSRKAFF
>TRBV9|TRBJ2-5
CASSAPTGGLQETQYF
>TRBV11-3|TRBJ2-2
CASSLEANTGELFF
>TRBV19|TRBJ2-1
CASSTGGIGRNEQFF
>TRBV14|TRBJ1-6
CASSQLGNSPLHF
>TRBV5-5|TRBJ1-2
CASSSGQGESNYGYTF
>TRBV5-1|TRBJ1-2
CASSLGQGEANYGYTF
>TRBV5-1|TRBJ1-1
CASSLKTGGTEAFF
>TRBV2|TRBJ2-7
CASSERTGGSEQYF
>TRBV9|TRBJ2-3
CASSVDPGRGTQYF
>TRBV29-1|TRBJ2-7
CSVRGTGIGRSYEQYF
>TRBV5-5|TRBJ1-2
CASSLGSGSPYGYTF
>TRBV11-2|TRBJ2-1
CASSLARGGGTSPYNEQFF
>TRBV7-9|TRBJ2-3
CASSTRLASTDTQYF
>TRBV10-3|TRBJ2-5
CAISGEGAVHGRETQYF
>TRBV7-9|TRBJ1-2
CASSLGGTGSEGYTF
>TRBV6-5|TRBJ2-2
CASGGGTAPGELFF
>TRBV30|TRBJ1-4
CAWSSGTEEKLFF
>TRBV5-1|TRBJ2-7
CASSRSSGLGITYSRGEQYF
>TRBV25-1|TRBJ2-3
CASSAAGSTDTQYF
>TRBV19|TRBJ1-1
CASSGGQSQLLSEAFF
>TRBV7-3|TRBJ2-1
CASSLLGRAGEQFF
>TRBV27|TRBJ2-5
CASKLAGEVGTQYF
>TRBV6-1|TRBJ2-5
CASDQRGAGETQYF
>TRBV7-6|TRBJ1-2
CASSRMAPGQGYGYTF
>TRBV6-6|TRBJ1-5
CASREQGATNQPQHF
>TRBV5-1|TRBJ2-3
CASSLTGTSGDSATQYF
>TRBV7-8|TRBJ2-6
CASSSGLSANVLTF
>TRBV7-2|TRBJ2-7
CASSPDGYEQYF
>TRBV2|TRBJ1-6
CASSADAGPRLGSPLHF
>TRBV23-1|TRBJ2-7
CASSQGAGRNYEQYF
>TRBV15|TRBJ2-2
CATSRDLRGSNTGELFF
>TRBV6-1|TRBJ1-2
CASSADSYGYTF
>TRBV5-1|TRBJ2-2
CASSFKGTTPRELFF
>TRBV27|TRBJ2-7
CASSLKGPIYEQYF
>TRBV5-6|TRBJ1-2
CASSLSGSPDGYTF
>TRBV2|TRBJ2-7
CASRARPGQGTYEQYF
>TRBV18|TRBJ1-2
CASSPQGAGGYTF
>TRBV4-1|TRBJ2-1
CASSQDAGQGTYNEQFF
>TRBV6-5|TRBJ2-7
CASSYPTGEIIYEQYF
>TRBV9|TRBJ2-1
CASSESGTRFNEQFF
>TRBV28|TRBJ2-7
CASKLERGDKQYF
>TRBV10-3|TRBJ1-4
CAISDSGAEEKLFF
>TRBV30|TRBJ2-7
CAWSRGDLYEQYF
>TRBV19|TRBJ1-2
CASSIDGVPHYGYTF